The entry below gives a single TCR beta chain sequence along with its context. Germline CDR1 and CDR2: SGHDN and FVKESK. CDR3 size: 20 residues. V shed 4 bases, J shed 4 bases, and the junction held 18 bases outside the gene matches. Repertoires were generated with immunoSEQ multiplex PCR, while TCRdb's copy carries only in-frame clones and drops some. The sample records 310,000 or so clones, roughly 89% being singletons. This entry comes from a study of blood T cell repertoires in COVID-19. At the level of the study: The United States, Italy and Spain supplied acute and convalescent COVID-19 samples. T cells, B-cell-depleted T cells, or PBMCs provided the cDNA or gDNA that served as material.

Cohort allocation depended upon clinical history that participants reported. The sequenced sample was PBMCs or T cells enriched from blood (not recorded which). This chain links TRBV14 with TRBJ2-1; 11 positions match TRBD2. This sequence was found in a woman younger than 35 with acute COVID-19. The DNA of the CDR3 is TGTGCCAGCAGCCCCAATCCCCGACTAGCGGGACAGACGATATACAATGAGCAGTTCTTC. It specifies CASSPNPRLAGQTIYNEQFF.